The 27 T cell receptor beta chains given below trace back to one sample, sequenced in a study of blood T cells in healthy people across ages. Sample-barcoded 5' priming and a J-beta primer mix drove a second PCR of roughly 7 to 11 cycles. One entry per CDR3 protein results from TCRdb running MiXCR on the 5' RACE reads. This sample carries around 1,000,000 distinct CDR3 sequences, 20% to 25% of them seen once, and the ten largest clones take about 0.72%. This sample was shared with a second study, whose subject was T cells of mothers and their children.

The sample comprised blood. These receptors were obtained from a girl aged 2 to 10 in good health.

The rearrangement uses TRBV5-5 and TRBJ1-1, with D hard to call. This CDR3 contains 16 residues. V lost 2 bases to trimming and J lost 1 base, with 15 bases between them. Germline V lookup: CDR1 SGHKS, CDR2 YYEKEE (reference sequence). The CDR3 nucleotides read TGTGCCAGCAGCTTAACGGTCTTCCTAGGGAACACTGAAGCTTTCTTT. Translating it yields CASSLTVFLGNTEAFF.

The CDR3 reads CSANKRQEGPDTQYF. The CDR3 bases are TGCAGTGCTAATAAAAGACAGGAAGGTCCAGATACGCAGTATTTT. V and J are TRBV20-1 and TRBJ2-3; weak D call: TRBD1 (6 bases). The CDR3 has 15 amino acids. V was pared by 4 bases and J by 4 bases, with 18 bases between. CDR1 and CDR2 (germline): DFQATT, SNEGSKA (reference sequence).

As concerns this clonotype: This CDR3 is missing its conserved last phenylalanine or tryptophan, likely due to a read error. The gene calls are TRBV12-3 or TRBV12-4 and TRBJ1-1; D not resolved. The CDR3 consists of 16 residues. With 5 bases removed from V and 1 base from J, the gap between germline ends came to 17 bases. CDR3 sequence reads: CASSPAGGLRNTEAFS. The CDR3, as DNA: TGTGCCAGCAGTCCTGCCGGAGGGCTGAGGAACACTGAAGCTTTCTCT.

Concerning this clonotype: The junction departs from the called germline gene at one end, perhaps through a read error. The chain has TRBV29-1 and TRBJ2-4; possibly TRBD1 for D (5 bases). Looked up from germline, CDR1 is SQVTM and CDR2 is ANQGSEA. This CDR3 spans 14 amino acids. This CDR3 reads CSVEEQGGRIIQHF. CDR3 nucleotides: TGCAGCGTTGAAGAGCAGGGTGGACGGATAATTCAGCACTTC.

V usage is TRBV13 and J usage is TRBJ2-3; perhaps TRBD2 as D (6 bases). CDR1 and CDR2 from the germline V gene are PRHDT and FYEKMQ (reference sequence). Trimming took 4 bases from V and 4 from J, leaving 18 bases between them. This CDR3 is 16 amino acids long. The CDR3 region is CASSSNLPGAPDTQYF. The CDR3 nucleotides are TGTGCCAGCAGCTCTAACCTCCCGGGAGCCCCAGATACGCAGTATTTT.

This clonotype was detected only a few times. The CDR3, as DNA: TGCAGCGGGAGGGCCGAATACAATGAGCAGTTCTTC. Its protein is CSGRAEYNEQFF. The genes are TRBV20-1 and TRBJ2-1, with 8 bases that match TRBD2. The germline gives CDR1 DFQATT, CDR2 SNEGSKA (reference sequence). The CDR3 length is 12 residues.

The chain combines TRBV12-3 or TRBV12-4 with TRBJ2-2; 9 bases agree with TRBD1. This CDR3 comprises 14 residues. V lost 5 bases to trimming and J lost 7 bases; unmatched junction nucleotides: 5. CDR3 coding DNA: TGTGCCAGCAGTACGACAGGGGGGGGCGGGGAGCTGTTTTTT. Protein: CASSTTGGGGELFF.

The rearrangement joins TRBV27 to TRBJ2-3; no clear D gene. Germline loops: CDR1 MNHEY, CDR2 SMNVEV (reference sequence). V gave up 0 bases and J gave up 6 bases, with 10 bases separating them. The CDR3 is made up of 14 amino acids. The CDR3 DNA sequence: TGTGCCAGCAGTTTATCGCGGCTGGGGGATACGCAGTATTTT. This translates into CASSLSRLGDTQYF.

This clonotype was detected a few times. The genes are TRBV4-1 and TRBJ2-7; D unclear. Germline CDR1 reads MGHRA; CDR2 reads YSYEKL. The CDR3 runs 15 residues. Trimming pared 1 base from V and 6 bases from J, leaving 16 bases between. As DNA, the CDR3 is TGCGCCAGCAGCCAAGGAGTAAGTCCGGCTTTCGAGCAGTACTTC. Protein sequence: CASSQGVSPAFEQYF.

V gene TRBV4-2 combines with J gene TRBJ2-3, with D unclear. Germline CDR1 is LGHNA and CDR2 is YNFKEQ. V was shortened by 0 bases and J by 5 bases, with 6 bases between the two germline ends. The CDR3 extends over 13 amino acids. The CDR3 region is CASSQELGDTQYF. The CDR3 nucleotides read TGTGCCAGCAGCCAAGAGCTTGGAGATACGCAGTATTTT.

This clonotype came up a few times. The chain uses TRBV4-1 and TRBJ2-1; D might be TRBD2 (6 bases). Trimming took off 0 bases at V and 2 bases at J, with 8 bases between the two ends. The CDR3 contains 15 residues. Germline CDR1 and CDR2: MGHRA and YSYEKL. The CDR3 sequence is CASSQDGGTYNEQFF. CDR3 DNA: TGCGCCAGCAGCCAAGATGGAGGGACCTACAATGAGCAGTTCTTC.

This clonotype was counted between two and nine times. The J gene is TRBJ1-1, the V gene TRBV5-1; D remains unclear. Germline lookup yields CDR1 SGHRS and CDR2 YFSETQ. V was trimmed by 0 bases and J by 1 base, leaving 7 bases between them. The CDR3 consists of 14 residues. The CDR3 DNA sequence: TGCGCCAGCAGCTTGGACGTATGGAACACTGAAGCTTTCTTT. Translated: CASSLDVWNTEAFF.

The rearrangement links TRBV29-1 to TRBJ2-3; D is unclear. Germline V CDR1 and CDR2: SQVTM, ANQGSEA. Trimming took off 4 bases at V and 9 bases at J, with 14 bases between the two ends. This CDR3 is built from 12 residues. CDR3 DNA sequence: TGCAGCGTTGCGCCTACCTCCTCGACGCAGTATTTT. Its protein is CSVAPTSSTQYF.

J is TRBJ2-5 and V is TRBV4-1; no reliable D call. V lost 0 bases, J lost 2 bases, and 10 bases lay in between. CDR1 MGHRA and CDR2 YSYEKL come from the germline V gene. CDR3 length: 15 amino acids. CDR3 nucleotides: TGCGCCAGCAGCCAAGAAAACAGCTTTCAAGAGACCCAGTACTTC. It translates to CASSQENSFQETQYF.

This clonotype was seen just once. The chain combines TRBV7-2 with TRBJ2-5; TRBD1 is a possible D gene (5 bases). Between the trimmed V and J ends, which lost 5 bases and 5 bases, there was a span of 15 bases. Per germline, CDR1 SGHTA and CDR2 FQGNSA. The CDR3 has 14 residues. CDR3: CASSPGLLGETQYF. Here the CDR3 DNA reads TGTGCCAGCAGCCCAGGGCTCCTAGGGGAGACCCAGTACTTC.

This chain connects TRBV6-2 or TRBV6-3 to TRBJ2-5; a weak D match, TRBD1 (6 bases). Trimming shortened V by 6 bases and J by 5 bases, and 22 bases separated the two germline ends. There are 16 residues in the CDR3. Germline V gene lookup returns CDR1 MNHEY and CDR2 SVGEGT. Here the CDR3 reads CASRKLSAGGRETQYF. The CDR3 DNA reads TGTGCCAGCAGAAAACTTTCCGCTGGGGGCCGGGAGACCCAGTACTTC.

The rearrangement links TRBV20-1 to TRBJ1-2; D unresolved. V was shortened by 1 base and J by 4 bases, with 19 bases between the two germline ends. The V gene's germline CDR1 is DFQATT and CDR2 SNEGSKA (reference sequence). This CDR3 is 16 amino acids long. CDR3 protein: CSARANSWTELYGYTF. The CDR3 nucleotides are TGCAGTGCTAGAGCAAACTCTTGGACGGAACTCTATGGCTACACCTTC.

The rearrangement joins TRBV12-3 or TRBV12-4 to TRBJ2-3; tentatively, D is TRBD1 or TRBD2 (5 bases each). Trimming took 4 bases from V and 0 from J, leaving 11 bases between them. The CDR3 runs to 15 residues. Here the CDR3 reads CASSYPWGSTDTQYF. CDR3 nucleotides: TGTGCCAGCAGTTATCCCTGGGGGAGCACAGATACGCAGTATTTT.

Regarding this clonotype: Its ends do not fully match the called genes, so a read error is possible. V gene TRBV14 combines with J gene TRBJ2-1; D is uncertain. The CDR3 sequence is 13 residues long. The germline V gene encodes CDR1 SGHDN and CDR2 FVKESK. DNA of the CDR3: TGTGCCAACAGCCACCCGGACTACAATGAGCAGTTCTTC. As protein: CANSHPDYNEQFF.

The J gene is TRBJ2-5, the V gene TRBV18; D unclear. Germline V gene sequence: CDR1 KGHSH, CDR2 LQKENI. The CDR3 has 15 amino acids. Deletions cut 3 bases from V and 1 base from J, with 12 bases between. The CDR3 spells CASSPDGTTQETQYF. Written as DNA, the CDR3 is TGTGCCAGCTCACCGGACGGCACTACCCAAGAGACCCAGTACTTC.

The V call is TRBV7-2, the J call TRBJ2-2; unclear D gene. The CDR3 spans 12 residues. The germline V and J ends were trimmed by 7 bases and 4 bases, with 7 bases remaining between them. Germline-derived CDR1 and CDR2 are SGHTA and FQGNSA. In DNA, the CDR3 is TGTGCCAGCACCATTAGCACCGGGGAGCTGTTTTTT. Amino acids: CASTISTGELFF.

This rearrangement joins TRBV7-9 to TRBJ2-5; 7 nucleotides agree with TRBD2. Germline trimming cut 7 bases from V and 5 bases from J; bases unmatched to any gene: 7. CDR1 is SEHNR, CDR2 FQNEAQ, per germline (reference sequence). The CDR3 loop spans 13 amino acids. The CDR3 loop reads CASKDGGGETQYF. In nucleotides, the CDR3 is TGTGCCAGCAAAGACGGGGGAGGGGAGACCCAGTACTTC.

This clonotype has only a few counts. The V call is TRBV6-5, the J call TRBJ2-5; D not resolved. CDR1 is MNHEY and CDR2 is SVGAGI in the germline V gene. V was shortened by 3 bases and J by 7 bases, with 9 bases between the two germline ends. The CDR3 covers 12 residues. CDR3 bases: TGTGCCAGCAGTTATAGCCCAGGGACCCAGTACTTC. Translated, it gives CASSYSPGTQYF.

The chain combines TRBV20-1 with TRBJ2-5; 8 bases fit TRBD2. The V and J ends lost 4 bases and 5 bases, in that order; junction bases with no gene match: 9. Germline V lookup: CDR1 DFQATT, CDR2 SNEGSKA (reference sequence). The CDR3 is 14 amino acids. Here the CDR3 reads CSATGGQLGETQYF. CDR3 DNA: TGCAGTGCTACGGGGGGGCAGTTGGGGGAGACCCAGTACTTC.

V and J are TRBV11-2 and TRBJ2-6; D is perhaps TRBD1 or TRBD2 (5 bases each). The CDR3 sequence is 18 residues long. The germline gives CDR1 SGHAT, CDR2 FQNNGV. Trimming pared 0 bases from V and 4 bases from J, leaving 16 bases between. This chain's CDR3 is CASSLDLRGTVGANVLTF. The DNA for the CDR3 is TGTGCCAGCAGCTTAGATCTTAGAGGGACGGTGGGGGCCAACGTCCTGACTTTC. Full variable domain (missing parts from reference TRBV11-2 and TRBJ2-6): EAGVAQSPRYKIIEKRQSVAFWCNPISGHATLYWYQQILGQGPKLLIQFQNNGVVDDSQLPKDRFSAERLKGVDSTLKIQPAKLEDSAVYLCASSLDLRGTVGANVLTFGAGSRLTVL.

CDR3 nucleotide sequence: TGTGCCAGCGCGATGGGACCTGTTGCCCCCTCGGGTGGCAATGAGCAGTTCTTC. Translated: CASAMGPVAPSGGNEQFF. This sequence joins TRBV5-5 and TRBJ2-1; D could derive from TRBD1 or TRBD2 (5 bases each). Germline CDR1 and CDR2: SGHKS and YYEKEE (reference sequence). This CDR3 has 18 amino acids. Trimming took 7 bases from V and 6 from J, leaving 29 bases between them. The whole variable domain, filled in from reference TRBV5-5 and TRBJ2-1, reads DAGVTQSPTHLIKTRGQQVTLRCSPISGHKSVSWYQQVLGQGPQFIFQYYEKEERGRGNFPDRFSARQFPNYSSELNVNALLLGDSALYLCASAMGPVAPSGGNEQFFGPGTRLTVL.

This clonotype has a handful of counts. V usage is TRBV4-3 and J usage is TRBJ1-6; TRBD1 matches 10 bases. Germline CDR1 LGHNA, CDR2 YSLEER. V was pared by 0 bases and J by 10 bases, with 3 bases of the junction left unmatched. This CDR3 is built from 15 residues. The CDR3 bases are TGCGCCAGCAGCCAAGAGGGACAGGGGTGGTCACCCCTCCACTTT. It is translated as CASSQEGQGWSPLHF.